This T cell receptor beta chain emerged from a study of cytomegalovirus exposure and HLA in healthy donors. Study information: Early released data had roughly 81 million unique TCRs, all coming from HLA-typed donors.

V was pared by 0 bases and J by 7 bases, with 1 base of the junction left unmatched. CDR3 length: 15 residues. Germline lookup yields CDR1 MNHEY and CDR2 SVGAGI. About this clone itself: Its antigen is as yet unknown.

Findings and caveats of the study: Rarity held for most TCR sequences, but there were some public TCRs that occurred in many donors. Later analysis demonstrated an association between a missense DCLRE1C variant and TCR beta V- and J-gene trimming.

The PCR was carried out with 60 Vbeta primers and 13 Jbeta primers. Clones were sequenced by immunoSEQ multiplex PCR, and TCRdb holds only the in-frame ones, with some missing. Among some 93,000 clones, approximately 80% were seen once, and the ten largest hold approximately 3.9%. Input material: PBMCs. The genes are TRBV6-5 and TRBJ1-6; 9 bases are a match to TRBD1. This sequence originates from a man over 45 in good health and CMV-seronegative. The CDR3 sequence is CASSYSQGANSPLHF. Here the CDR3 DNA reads TGTGCCAGCAGTTACTCACAGGGGGCAAATTCACCCCTCCACTTT.